The 10 T cell receptor beta chains presented below share a single source sample, sequenced in a study of blood T cell repertoires in COVID-19. Generated by immunoSEQ multiplex PCR, the TCRdb table keeps only in-frame clones and is missing some. The sample includes about 140,000 clones, 65% to 90% of them seen just once. Sequenced material: peripheral blood. Receptors were obtained from a man aged 60 to 69 with active or convalescent COVID-19.

The chain recombines TRBV30 with TRBJ1-5; D is undetermined. Germline loops: CDR1 GTSNPN, CDR2 SVGIG (reference sequence). V was cut by 1 base and J by 4 bases, with 11 bases left in between. The CDR3 sequence is 14 residues long. The CDR3 loop reads CAWSGGLPNQPQHF. CDR3 sequence (DNA): TGTGCCTGGAGTGGAGGGCTCCCGAATCAGCCCCAGCATTTT.

The chain recombines TRBV7-6 with TRBJ2-3; D might be TRBD1 (6 bases). The germline gives CDR1 SGHVS, CDR2 FNYEAQ. The CDR3 extends over 14 amino acids. V was cut by 1 base and J by 4 bases, with 9 bases left in between. CDR3 nucleotide sequence: TGTGCCAGCAGCTTAGAGGCAGGGGCAGATACGCAGTATTTT. Translation: CASSLEAGADTQYF.

The chain joins TRBV7-2 to TRBJ2-5, with TRBD2 matching over 15 bases. V lost 5 bases to trimming and J lost 4 bases; unmatched junction nucleotides: 2. CDR1 and CDR2 from the germline V gene are SGHTA and FQGNSA. The length of the CDR3 is 15 residues. In nucleotides, the CDR3 is TGTGCCAGCAGCAGGACTAGCGGGAGGGGAGAGACCCAGTACTTC. Translating it yields CASSRTSGRGETQYF.

The rearrangement uses TRBV30 and TRBJ1-5; no clear D gene. The CDR3 has 12 residues. Germline V gene data show CDR1 as GTSNPN and CDR2 as SVGIG (reference sequence). Trimming stripped 2 bases from V and 4 bases from J, with 6 bases between. The CDR3 DNA reads TGTGCCTGGAGTCCGGGGAATCAGCCCCAGCATTTT. It codes for CAWSPGNQPQHF.

This chain links TRBV19 with TRBJ2-7; weak D call: TRBD2 (5 bases). Germline assignment: CDR1 LNHDA and CDR2 SQIVND (reference sequence). The CDR3 spans 16 residues. Trimming shortened V by 11 bases and J by 2 bases, and 25 bases separated the two germline ends. The CDR3 sequence is CAGGPRTPPAPYEQYV. The DNA of the CDR3 is TGTGCCGGCGGACCCAGGACTCCGCCTGCCCCCTACGAGCAGTACGTC.

V is TRBV10-2 and J is TRBJ1-1, with a possible D match to TRBD1 (6 bases). From germline, CDR1 is WSHSY and CDR2 SAAADI. V lost 7 bases and J lost 1, with 7 bases in between. CDR3 length: 12 amino acids. CDR3 sequence (DNA): TGCGCCAGCACGGACAGGAACACTGAAGCTTTCTTT. This sequence encodes CASTDRNTEAFF.

This chain links TRBV10-3 with TRBJ2-7; D perhaps matches TRBD2 (7 bases). The V end was cut by 3 bases, the J end by 3 bases, with 21 bases between. The CDR3 length is 17 residues. Germline V gene sequence: CDR1 ENHRY, CDR2 SYGVKD. Written as DNA, the CDR3 is TGTGCCATCAGTGATTTGGGGGGGAGGGACAAACGCTACGAGCAGTACTTC. This encodes CAISDLGGRDKRYEQYF.

This clone appeared a single time. The chain couples TRBV6-2 or TRBV6-3 to TRBJ1-5, with TRBD1 matching over 8 bases. V shed 6 bases, J shed 3 bases, and the junction held 7 bases outside the gene matches. This CDR3 has 15 amino acids. Germline CDR1 MNHEY, CDR2 SVGEGT. CDR3 sequence reads: CASSRDRGYNQPQHF. Here the CDR3 DNA reads TGTGCCAGCAGCCGAGACAGGGGATACAATCAGCCCCAGCATTTT.

The gene calls are TRBV10-3 and TRBJ1-1, with D possibly being TRBD1 (6 bases). The CDR3 contains 14 residues. CDR1 and CDR2 from the germline V gene are ENHRY and SYGVKD. Trimming pared 6 bases from V and 0 bases from J, leaving 11 bases between. Here the CDR3 reads CAIRGQTMNTEAFF. DNA of the CDR3: TGTGCCATCAGAGGACAGACCATGAACACTGAAGCTTTCTTT.

V gene TRBV18 combines with J gene TRBJ2-3; 7 positions match TRBD2. This CDR3 spans 12 amino acids. From germline, CDR1 is KGHSH and CDR2 LQKENI. V lost 4 bases to trimming and J lost 5 bases; unmatched junction nucleotides: 0. The CDR3 is CASSRGGDTQYF. CDR3 bases: TGTGCCAGCTCACGGGGGGGAGATACGCAGTATTTT.